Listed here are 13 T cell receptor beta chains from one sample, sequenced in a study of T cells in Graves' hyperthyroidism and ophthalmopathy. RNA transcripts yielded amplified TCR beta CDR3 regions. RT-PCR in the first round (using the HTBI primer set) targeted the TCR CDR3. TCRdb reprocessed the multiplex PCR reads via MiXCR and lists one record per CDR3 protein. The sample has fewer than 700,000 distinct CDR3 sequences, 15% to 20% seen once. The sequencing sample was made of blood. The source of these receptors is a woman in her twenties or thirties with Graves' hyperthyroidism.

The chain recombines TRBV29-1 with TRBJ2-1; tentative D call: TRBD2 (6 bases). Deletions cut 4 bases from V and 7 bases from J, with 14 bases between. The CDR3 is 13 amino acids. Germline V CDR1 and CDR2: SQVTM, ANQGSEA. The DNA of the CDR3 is TGCAGCGTTGTATCCGGGAGCGGAAATGAGCAGTTCTTC. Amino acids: CSVVSGSGNEQFF.

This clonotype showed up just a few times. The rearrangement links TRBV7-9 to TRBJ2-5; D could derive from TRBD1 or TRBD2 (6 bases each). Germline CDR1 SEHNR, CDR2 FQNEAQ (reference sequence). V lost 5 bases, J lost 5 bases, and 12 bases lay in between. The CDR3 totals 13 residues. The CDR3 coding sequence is TGTGCCAGCAGCAGCTGGGGGGCCGAGACCCAGTACTTC. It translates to CASSSWGAETQYF.

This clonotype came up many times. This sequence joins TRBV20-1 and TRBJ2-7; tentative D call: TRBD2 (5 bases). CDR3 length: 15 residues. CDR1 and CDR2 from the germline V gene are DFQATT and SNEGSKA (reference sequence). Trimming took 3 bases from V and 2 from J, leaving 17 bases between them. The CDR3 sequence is CSARDSTRAPYEQYF. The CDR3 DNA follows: TGCAGTGCTAGGGATTCCACTAGAGCCCCCTACGAGCAGTACTTC.

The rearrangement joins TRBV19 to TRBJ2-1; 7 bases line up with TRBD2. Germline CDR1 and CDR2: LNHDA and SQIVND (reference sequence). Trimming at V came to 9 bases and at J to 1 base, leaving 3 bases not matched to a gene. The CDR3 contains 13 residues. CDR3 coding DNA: TGTGCCAGAAGACTAGCTTCCTACAATGAGCAGTTCTTC. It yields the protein CARRLASYNEQFF. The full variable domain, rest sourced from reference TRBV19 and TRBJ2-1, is DGGITQSPKYLFRKEGQNVTLSCEQNLNHDAMYWYRQDPGQGLRLIYYSQIVNDFQKGDIAEGYSVSREKKESFPLTVTSAQKNPTAFYLCARRLASYNEQFFGPGTRLTVL.

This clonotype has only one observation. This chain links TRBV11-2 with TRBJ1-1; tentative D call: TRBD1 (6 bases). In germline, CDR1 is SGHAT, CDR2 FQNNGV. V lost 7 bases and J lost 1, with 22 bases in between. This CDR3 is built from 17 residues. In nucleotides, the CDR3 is TGTGCCAGCACCCTGACCAGAGGGGGGACTGGGAACACTGAAGCTTTCTTT. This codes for CASTLTRGGTGNTEAFF.

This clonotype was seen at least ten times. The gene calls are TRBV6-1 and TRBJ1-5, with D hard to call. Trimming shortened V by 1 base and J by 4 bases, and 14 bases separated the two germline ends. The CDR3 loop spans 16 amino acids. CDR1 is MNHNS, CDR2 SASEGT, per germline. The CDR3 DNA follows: TGTGCCAGCAGTGAAGGTCTAGTGGGCTCGAATCAGCCCCAGCATTTT. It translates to CASSEGLVGSNQPQHF.

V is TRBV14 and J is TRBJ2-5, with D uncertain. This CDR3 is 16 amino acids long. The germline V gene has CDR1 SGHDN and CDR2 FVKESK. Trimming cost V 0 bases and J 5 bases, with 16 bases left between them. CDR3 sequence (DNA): TGTGCCAGCAGCCAAGAGAGGATGCTAGTGGGGGAGACCCAGTACTTC. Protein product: CASSQERMLVGETQYF.

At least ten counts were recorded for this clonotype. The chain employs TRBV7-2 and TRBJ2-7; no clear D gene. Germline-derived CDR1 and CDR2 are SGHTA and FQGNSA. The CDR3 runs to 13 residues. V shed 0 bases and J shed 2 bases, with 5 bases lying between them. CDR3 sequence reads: CASSLARTYEQYF. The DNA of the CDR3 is TGTGCCAGCAGCTTAGCCAGGACCTACGAGCAGTACTTC.

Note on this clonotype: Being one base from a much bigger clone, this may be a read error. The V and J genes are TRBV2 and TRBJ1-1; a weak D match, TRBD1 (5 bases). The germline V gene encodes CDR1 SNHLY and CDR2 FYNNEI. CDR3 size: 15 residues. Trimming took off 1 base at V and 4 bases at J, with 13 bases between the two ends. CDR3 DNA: TGTGCCAGCAGTGAAGTGTGGGCGGGGGGCACTGAAGCTTTCTTT. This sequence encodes CASSEVWAGGTEAFF.

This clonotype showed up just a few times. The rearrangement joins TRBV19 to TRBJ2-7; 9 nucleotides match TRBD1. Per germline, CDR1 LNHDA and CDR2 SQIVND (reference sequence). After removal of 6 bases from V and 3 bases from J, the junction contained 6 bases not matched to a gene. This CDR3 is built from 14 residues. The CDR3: CASRLTGGVYEQYF. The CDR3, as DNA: TGTGCCAGTAGATTAACAGGGGGCGTCTACGAGCAGTACTTC. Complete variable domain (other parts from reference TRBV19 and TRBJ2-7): DGGITQSPKYLFRKEGQNVTLSCEQNLNHDAMYWYRQDPGQGLRLIYYSQIVNDFQKGDIAEGYSVSREKKESFPLTVTSAQKNPTAFYLCASRLTGGVYEQYFGPGTRLTVT.

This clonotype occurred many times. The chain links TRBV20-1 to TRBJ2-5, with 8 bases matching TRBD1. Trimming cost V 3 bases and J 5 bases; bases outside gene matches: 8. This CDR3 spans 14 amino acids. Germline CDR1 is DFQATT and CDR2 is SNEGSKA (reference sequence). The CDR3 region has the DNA TGCAGTGCTAGTCTACAGGGGGATGTTGAGACCCAGTACTTC. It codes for CSASLQGDVETQYF.

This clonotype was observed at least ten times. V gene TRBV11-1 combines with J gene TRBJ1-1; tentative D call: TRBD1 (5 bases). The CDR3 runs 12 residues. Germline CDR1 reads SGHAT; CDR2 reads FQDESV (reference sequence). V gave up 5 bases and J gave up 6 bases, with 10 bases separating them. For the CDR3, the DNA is TGTGCCAGCAGCCTAAGGGGTCCTGAAGCTTTCTTT. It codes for CASSLRGPEAFF.

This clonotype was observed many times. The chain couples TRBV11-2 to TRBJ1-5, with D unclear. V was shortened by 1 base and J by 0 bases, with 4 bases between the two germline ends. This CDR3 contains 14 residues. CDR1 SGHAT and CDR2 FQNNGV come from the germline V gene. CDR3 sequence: CASSLVDSNQPQHF. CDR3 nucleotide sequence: TGTGCCAGCAGCTTAGTAGATAGCAATCAGCCCCAGCATTTT.